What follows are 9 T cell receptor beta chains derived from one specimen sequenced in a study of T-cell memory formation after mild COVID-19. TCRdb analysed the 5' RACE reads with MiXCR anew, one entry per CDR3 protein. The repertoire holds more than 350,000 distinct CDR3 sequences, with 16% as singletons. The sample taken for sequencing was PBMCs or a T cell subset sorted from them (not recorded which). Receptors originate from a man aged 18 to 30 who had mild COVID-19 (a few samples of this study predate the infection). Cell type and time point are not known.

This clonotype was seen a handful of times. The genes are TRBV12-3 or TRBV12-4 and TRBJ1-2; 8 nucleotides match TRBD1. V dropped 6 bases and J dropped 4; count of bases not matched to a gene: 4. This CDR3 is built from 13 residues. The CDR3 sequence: CASRSQGGYGYTF. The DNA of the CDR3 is TGTGCCAGCAGGTCACAGGGGGGCTATGGCTACACCTTC.

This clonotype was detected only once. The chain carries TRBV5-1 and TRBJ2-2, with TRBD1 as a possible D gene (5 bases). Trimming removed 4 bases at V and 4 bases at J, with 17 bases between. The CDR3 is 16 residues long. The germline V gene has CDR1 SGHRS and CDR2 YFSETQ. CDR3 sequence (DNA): TGCGCCAGCAGCCCCCCGCGAACAGGAGTCACCGGGGAGCTGTTTTTT. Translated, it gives CASSPPRTGVTGELFF.

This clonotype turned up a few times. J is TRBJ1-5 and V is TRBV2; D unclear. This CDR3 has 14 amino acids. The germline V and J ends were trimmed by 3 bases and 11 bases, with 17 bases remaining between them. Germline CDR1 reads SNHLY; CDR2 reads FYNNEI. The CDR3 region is CASSESLPQGSQHF. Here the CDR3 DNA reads TGTGCCAGCAGTGAGTCGCTACCCCAAGGGTCCCAGCATTTT.

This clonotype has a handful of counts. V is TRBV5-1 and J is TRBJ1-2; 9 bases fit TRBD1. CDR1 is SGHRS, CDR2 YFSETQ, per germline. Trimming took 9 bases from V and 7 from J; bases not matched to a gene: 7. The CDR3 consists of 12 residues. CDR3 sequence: CATRTGDGGYTF. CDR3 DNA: TGCGCCACCAGGACAGGGGATGGTGGCTACACCTTC.

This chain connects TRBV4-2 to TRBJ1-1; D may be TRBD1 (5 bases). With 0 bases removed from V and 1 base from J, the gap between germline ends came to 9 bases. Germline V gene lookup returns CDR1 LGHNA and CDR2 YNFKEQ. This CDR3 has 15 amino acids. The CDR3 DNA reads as TGTGCCAGCAGCCAAGAAAAGCAGGGGAACACTGAAGCTTTCTTT. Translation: CASSQEKQGNTEAFF.

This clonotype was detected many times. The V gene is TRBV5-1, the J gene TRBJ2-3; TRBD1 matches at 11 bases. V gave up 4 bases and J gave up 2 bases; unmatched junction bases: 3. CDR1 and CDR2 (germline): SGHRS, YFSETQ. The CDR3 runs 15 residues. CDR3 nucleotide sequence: TGCGCCAGCAGCACGGGACAGGGGGTCACAGATACGCAGTATTTT. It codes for CASSTGQGVTDTQYF.

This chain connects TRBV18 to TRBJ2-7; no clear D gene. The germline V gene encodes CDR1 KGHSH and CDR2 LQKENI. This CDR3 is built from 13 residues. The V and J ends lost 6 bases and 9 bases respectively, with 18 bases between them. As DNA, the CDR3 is TGTGCCAGCTCTTCAACATCCGACGGTTGGCAGTACGTC. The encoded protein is CASSSTSDGWQYV.

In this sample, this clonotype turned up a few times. As DNA, the CDR3 is TGTGCCAGCAGCTTAGGACAGGGGTTCGCCTACGAGCAGTACTTC. This gives the protein CASSLGQGFAYEQYF. The rearrangement joins TRBV6-5 to TRBJ2-7, with 9 bases aligning to TRBD1. Germline V gene sequence: CDR1 MNHEY, CDR2 SVGAGI. The V and J ends lost 6 bases and 2 bases, in that order; junction bases with no gene match: 8. The CDR3 totals 15 residues.

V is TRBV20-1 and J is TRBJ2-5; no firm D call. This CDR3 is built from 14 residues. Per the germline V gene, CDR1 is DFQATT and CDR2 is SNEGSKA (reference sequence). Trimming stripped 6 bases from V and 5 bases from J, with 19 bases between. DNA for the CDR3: TGCAGTGCCCCCCCGTGGCGGCCTAGGGAGACCCAGTACTTC. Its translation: CSAPPWRPRETQYF.